Listed below are T cell receptor beta chains from one sample, sequenced in a study of T cells after yellow fever vaccination. TCRdb re-called the 5' RACE reads through MiXCR, storing one row per CDR3 protein. The repertoire has approximately 510,000 distinct CDR3 sequences, 20% to 25% of them found once; the top ten carry about 17%. The source material was PBMCs, sampled less than 25 days after the first yellow fever vaccination. These receptors all stem from a man between 18 and 29 years old who received the YFV17D yellow fever vaccine. Both conserved end residues are part of each CDR3. Fields, in order: clone size, V gene, D gene, J gene, CDR3 protein, CDR3 DNA. The D gene is left open where the match is weak. Clone size appears in some rows only: once, few, many, or a class for an expanded clone.

few	TRBV28	-	TRBJ2-3	CASSLIGGAGTDTQYF	TGTGCCAGCAGTTTGATAGGGGGGGCCGGCACAGATACGCAGTATTTT
-	TRBV7-9	TRBD1	TRBJ1-1	CASSLVARQGGAFF	TGTGCCAGCAGCTTAGTAGCCCGACAGGGGGGAGCTTTCTTT
-	TRBV4-3	-	TRBJ1-5	CASSQGTLGQPQHF	TGCGCCAGCAGCCAAGGGACCTTGGGTCAGCCCCAGCATTTT
-	TRBV7-9	TRBD1	TRBJ2-3	CASSVRDRSPTDTQYF	TGTGCCAGCAGCGTAAGGGACAGATCTCCCACAGATACGCAGTATTTT
many	TRBV4-3	-	TRBJ2-7	CASSHRLAQGYEQYF	TGCGCCAGCAGCCACCGATTGGCTCAGGGCTACGAGCAGTACTTC
few	TRBV12-3/TRBV12-4	-	TRBJ1-1	CASSFLGVTEAFF	TGTGCCAGCAGTTTTCTGGGGGTGACTGAAGCTTTCTTT
-	TRBV7-9	TRBD1	TRBJ2-3	CASRNRGEESTDTQYF	TGTGCCAGCAGAAACAGGGGAGAAGAAAGCACAGATACGCAGTATTTT
many	TRBV6-2/TRBV6-3	TRBD2	TRBJ2-1	CASSPLAGEYNEQFF	TGTGCCAGCAGTCCTCTAGCGGGGGAGTACAATGAGCAGTTCTTC
few	TRBV5-1	-	TRBJ2-5	CASLPGGGETQYF	TGCGCCAGCCTCCCCGGGGGAGGAGAGACCCAGTACTTC
few	TRBV7-8	-	TRBJ2-1	CASSVDLHRSYNEQFF	TGTGCCAGCAGCGTAGACTTACACCGCTCCTACAATGAGCAGTTCTTC
few	TRBV27	-	TRBJ2-2	CASSGGPVITGELFF	TGTGCCAGCAGTGGGGGGCCCGTAATCACCGGGGAGCTGTTTTTT
-	TRBV9	-	TRBJ2-1	CASSVWENPPEQFF	TGTGCCAGCAGCGTTTGGGAAAACCCCCCTGAGCAGTTCTTC
-	TRBV18	TRBD1	TRBJ1-1	CASSPGAGGWTFF	TGTGCCAGCTCACCGGGGGCAGGGGGCTGGACTTTCTTT
-	TRBV29-1	-	TRBJ1-5	CSVEYAGFSNQPQHF	TGCAGCGTTGAGTATGCAGGGTTTAGCAATCAGCCCCAGCATTTT
-	TRBV3-1	-	TRBJ2-1	CASSQDWSGDFSYNEQFF	TGTGCCAGCAGCCAAGACTGGTCGGGGGATTTCTCCTACAATGAGCAGTTCTTC
-	TRBV7-8	-	TRBJ2-5	CASSSGSSGSQETQYF	TGTGCCAGCAGCTCTGGGTCGAGCGGGTCCCAAGAGACCCAGTACTTC
-	TRBV6-1	TRBD2	TRBJ2-2	CASSALGGTGELFF	TGTGCCAGCAGTGCCCTCGGGGGGACCGGGGAGCTGTTTTTT
few	TRBV7-2	TRBD1	TRBJ1-6	CASSLQGVALSPLHF	TGTGCCAGCAGCCTCCAGGGGGTAGCGTTATCACCCCTCCACTTT
-	TRBV28	-	TRBJ2-1	CASSTFRVVTPLNEQFF	TGTGCCAGCAGTACCTTTAGGGTAGTAACTCCGTTAAATGAGCAGTTCTTC
once	TRBV12-3/TRBV12-4	-	TRBJ2-1	CASRKREGWNEQFF	TGTGCCAGCAGAAAACGAGAGGGTTGGAATGAGCAGTTCTTC
-	TRBV4-2	-	TRBJ2-5	CASSQDRDRMETQYF	TGTGCCAGCAGCCAAGATCGTGACCGCATGGAGACCCAGTACTTC
-	TRBV6-2/TRBV6-3	-	TRBJ1-1	CASSYPRGGLLEAFF	TGTGCCAGCAGTTACCCCAGGGGAGGGCTTCTTGAAGCTTTCTTT
few	TRBV6-5	-	TRBJ1-4	CASSYSQVREKLFF	TGTGCCAGCAGTTACTCACAGGTCAGGGAAAAACTGTTTTTT
-	TRBV10-3	-	TRBJ2-1	CAISNLLGQGGNNEQFF	TGTGCCATCAGCAACCTACTTGGACAGGGAGGGAACAATGAGCAGTTCTTC